These 27 T cell receptor beta chains came from one sample sequenced in a study of spatial heterogeneity in lung cancer. Stated time point: sample taken at primary tumor resection. One entry per CDR3 protein, called by TCRdb with MiXCR from the 5' RACE reads. This repertoire shows about 13,000 distinct CDR3 sequences, around 6.6% found once; its top ten account for 3.4%. No antigen is known for these receptors. Study results and limitations: Expanded alpha and beta TCR counts within tumors tracked tumor mutation counts.

The sample here was lung tumor tissue, taken at surgery. These receptors all come from a female donor with early-stage non-small cell lung cancer.

Within the sample, this clonotype is medium-sized. The CDR3 spells CASSQNSGPQHF. The CDR3 DNA follows: TGTGCCAGCAGTCAGAACAGCGGCCCCCAGCATTTT. The chain couples TRBV12-3 or TRBV12-4 to TRBJ1-5; D ambiguous. The V and J ends lost 5 bases and 10 bases respectively, with 12 bases between them. CDR3 length equals 12 residues.

This clonotype ranks as medium-sized. This chain uses TRBV27 with TRBJ2-6; no reliable D call. This CDR3 has 13 residues. CDR1 is MNHEY and CDR2 is SMNVEV in the germline V gene (reference sequence). Trimming removed 4 bases from V and 4 bases from J, with 5 bases in between. CDR3 loop: CASSSQGANVLTF. In DNA form, the CDR3 reads TGTGCCAGCAGTTCTCAGGGGGCCAACGTCCTGACTTTC.

This clonotype was seen many times. The chain uses TRBV6-6 and TRBJ2-6; D is possibly TRBD1 (5 bases). The CDR3 contains 17 residues. Trimming removed 7 bases from V and 2 bases from J, with 18 bases in between. CDR1 is MNHNY and CDR2 is SVGAGI in the germline V gene (reference sequence). CDR3: CASKNSGALAGANVLTF. CDR3 coding DNA: TGTGCCAGCAAAAATTCTGGGGCTTTGGCTGGGGCCAACGTCCTGACTTTC.

This clonotype was counted at least ten times. This sequence joins TRBV6-1 and TRBJ1-2; D ambiguous. The CDR3 has 13 residues. The germline V gene encodes CDR1 MNHNS and CDR2 SASEGT. With 2 bases removed from V and 8 bases from J, the gap between germline ends came to 12 bases. The CDR3 region has the DNA TGTGCCAGCAGTGAAATCAACGATAGAGGCTACACCTTC. Residues: CASSEINDRGYTF.

In this sample, this clonotype turned up many times. The chain has TRBV27 and TRBJ1-6; D call uncertain. Germline CDR1 MNHEY, CDR2 SMNVEV (reference sequence). This CDR3 contains 14 residues. V was clipped by 1 base and J by 5 bases, with 6 bases between them. The CDR3 loop is CASSLYRDNSPLHF. The CDR3 DNA is TGTGCCAGCAGTTTATATCGGGATAATTCACCCCTCCACTTT.

This clonotype was counted many times. This chain links TRBV7-2 with TRBJ1-1; TRBD1 aligns across 7 bases. J was trimmed by 5 bases and V by 2 bases; bases with no gene match: 2. The CDR3 runs to 13 residues. Per the germline V gene, CDR1 is SGHTA and CDR2 is FQGNSA. Written as DNA, the CDR3 is TGTGCCAGCAGCTTATTCAGGGGGACTGAAGCTTTCTTT. Encoded protein: CASSLFRGTEAFF.

By sample share, this clonotype is medium-sized. This chain joins TRBV6-5 and TRBJ1-5, with a weak D call TRBD1 (6 bases). Germline CDR1 is MNHEY and CDR2 is SVGAGI. The CDR3 is made up of 15 amino acids. V lost 5 bases and J lost 2, with 13 bases in between. CDR3 nucleotides: TGTGCCAGCAGTCCGAAAGGGGGGGGCAATCAGCCCCAGCATTTT. Its protein is CASSPKGGGNQPQHF.

The gene calls are TRBV28 and TRBJ1-1; D is possibly TRBD1 (5 bases). Trimming stripped 7 bases from V and 4 bases from J, with 19 bases between. The CDR3 is 15 amino acids. Looked up from germline, CDR1 is MDHEN and CDR2 is SYDVKM. CDR3 nucleotide sequence: TGTGCCAGCATCTCTGGCATGGGGGTAGTCACTGAAGCTTTCTTT. Its protein product is CASISGMGVVTEAFF.

At least ten counts were recorded for this clonotype. The chain employs TRBV18 and TRBJ2-3; the D is unclear. The V gene's germline CDR1 is KGHSH and CDR2 LQKENI. CDR3 length equals 11 residues. The ends were cut back, 2 bases at V and 6 bases at J, with 3 bases in the middle. In DNA form, the CDR3 reads TGTGCCAGCTCACCAACGGATACGCAGTATTTT. Translation: CASSPTDTQYF.

This clonotype is medium-sized by share. As DNA, the CDR3 is TGTGCCAGCAGTTTGGTCGGAGCGTTGGCCAAAAACATTCAGTACTTC. It specifies CASSLVGALAKNIQYF. The chain joins TRBV28 to TRBJ2-4; D not resolved. The germline gives CDR1 MDHEN, CDR2 SYDVKM. The CDR3 is 16 amino acids. V lost 3 bases, J lost 1 base, and 13 bases lay in between.

This clonotype is termed medium-sized (0.01 to 0.1%). The chain couples TRBV6-1 to TRBJ1-2; the D gene is possibly TRBD1 (5 bases). The V end was cut by 5 bases, the J end by 2 bases, with 15 bases between. Germline lookup yields CDR1 MNHNS and CDR2 SASEGT. This CDR3 is built from 15 residues. CDR3 nucleotides: TGTGCCAGCAGTTACCAACAAGGGGAGAACTATGGCTACACCTTC. Translating gives CASSYQQGENYGYTF.

This clonotype was counted a few times. The rearrangement joins TRBV7-2 to TRBJ2-7, with 9 bases lining up with TRBD1. Unmatched junction bases numbered 1, after V lost 1 base and J lost 3 bases. CDR1 SGHTA and CDR2 FQGNSA come from the germline V gene. This CDR3 comprises 14 residues. CDR3 DNA: TGTGCCAGCAGCTTAGGGGGACAGGGCTACGAGCAGTACTTC. As protein: CASSLGGQGYEQYF.

The sample holds one count of this clonotype. This sequence may be a read error, since a much larger clone differs from it by one base. This chain uses TRBV11-3 with TRBJ2-3; D possibly uses TRBD1 or TRBD2 (5 bases each). The length of the CDR3 is 14 residues. The germline V and J ends were trimmed by 2 bases and 8 bases, with 14 bases remaining between them. Germline V gene sequence: CDR1 SGHNT, CDR2 YENEEA. CDR3 bases: TGTGCCAGCAGCTTACGTAACTGTGGGGGTACGCAGTATTTT. As protein: CASSLRNCGGTQYF. The full variable domain, completed using reference TRBV11-3 and TRBJ2-3, is EAGVVQSPRYKIIEKKQPVAFWCNPISGHNTLYWYLQNLGQGPELLIRYENEEAVDDSQLPKDRFSAERLKGVDSTLKIQPAELGDSAVYLCASSLRNCGGTQYFGPGTRLTVL.

This clonotype was seen at least ten times. In DNA form, the CDR3 reads TGTGCCAGCAGTTTGACAGGGGCGTACACTGAAGCTTTCTTT. It translates to CASSLTGAYTEAFF. The chain recombines TRBV27 with TRBJ1-1; 8 positions agree with TRBD1. Losses at the gene ends were 3 bases for V and 3 bases for J; bases not matched to a gene: 3. Per the germline V gene, CDR1 is MNHEY and CDR2 is SMNVEV (reference sequence). This CDR3 contains 14 residues.

This clonotype was observed many times. This chain links TRBV5-6 with TRBJ2-5; D remains ambiguous. V lost 0 bases, J lost 7 bases, and 10 bases lay in between. CDR1 and CDR2 (germline): SGHDT, YYEEEE. The CDR3 runs 13 residues. CDR3 loop: CASSLDRVGTQYF. CDR3 nucleotide sequence: TGTGCCAGCAGCTTGGATAGAGTGGGGACCCAGTACTTC. Based on the CDR3 plus reference TRBV5-6 and TRBJ2-5, the full variable domain is DAGVTQSPTHLIKTRGQQVTLRCSPKSGHDTVSWYQQALGQGPQFIFQYYEEEERQRGNFPDRFSGHQFPNYSSELNVNALLLGDSALYLCASSLDRVGTQYFGPGTRLLVL.

This clonotype was seen only a few times. The chain is built from TRBV4-3 and TRBJ1-1; weak D call: TRBD1 (5 bases). The CDR3 totals 13 residues. CDR1 is LGHNA and CDR2 is YSLEER in the germline V gene. The ends were cut back, 4 bases at V and 8 bases at J, with 14 bases in the middle. The CDR3 bases are TGCGCCAGCAGCCCCTTAGGGGTAGGAGAAGCTTTCTTT. It yields the protein CASSPLGVGEAFF.

This clonotype is medium-sized within its sample. The gene calls are TRBV28 and TRBJ2-6; D call uncertain. The CDR3 is 15 residues long. V gave up 5 bases and J gave up 4 bases, with 12 bases separating them. Germline V CDR1 and CDR2: MDHEN, SYDVKM. The CDR3 here is CASSTRAEGANVLTF. The CDR3 DNA is TGTGCCAGCAGTACCCGCGCGGAGGGGGCCAACGTCCTGACTTTC.

V gene TRBV18 combines with J gene TRBJ1-2; no clear D. Germline V gene data show CDR1 as KGHSH and CDR2 as LQKENI. V was trimmed by 0 bases and J by 0 bases, leaving 5 bases between them. There are 14 residues in the CDR3. CDR3 residues: CASSPPAPNYGYTF. The CDR3 DNA is TGTGCCAGCTCACCACCCGCACCTAACTATGGCTACACCTTC. The full variable domain, with the rest looked up from reference TRBV18 and TRBJ1-2, is NAGVMQNPRHLVRRRGQEARLRCSPMKGHSHVYWYRQLPEEGLKFMVYLQKENIIDESGMPKERFSAEFPKEGPSILRIQQVVRGDSAAYFCASSPPAPNYGYTFGSGTRLTVV.

By frequency in the sample, this clonotype is medium-sized. The chain uses TRBV5-6 and TRBJ2-1; no firm D call. CDR1 is SGHDT and CDR2 is YYEEEE in the germline V gene. The CDR3 loop spans 11 amino acids. The V end lost 4 bases, the J end lost 8 bases, and 7 bases lay between the germline ends. In nucleotides, the CDR3 is TGTGCCAGCAGCATAGAGGATGAGCAGTTCTTC. Its translation: CASSIEDEQFF.

This clonotype occurred many times. V is TRBV20-1 and J is TRBJ1-1; perhaps TRBD1 as D (6 bases). Between the trimmed V and J ends, which lost 3 bases and 3 bases, there was a span of 23 bases. The CDR3 runs to 17 residues. From germline, CDR1 is DFQATT and CDR2 SNEGSKA (reference sequence). The CDR3 sequence is CSARVPPSHGGDTEAFF. The CDR3 DNA follows: TGCAGTGCTAGGGTACCGCCCAGCCATGGGGGCGACACTGAAGCTTTCTTT.

This clonotype rates as large. The gene calls are TRBV7-6 and TRBJ2-7; D is undetermined. CDR3 length: 13 residues. Germline values: CDR1 SGHVS, CDR2 FNYEAQ. Trimming removed 5 bases at V and 3 bases at J, with 11 bases between. CDR3 in amino acids: CASSPGPNYEQYF. As DNA, the CDR3 is TGTGCCAGCAGCCCCGGACCGAACTACGAGCAGTACTTC.

This clonotype is labeled as medium-sized. V gene TRBV7-2 combines with J gene TRBJ2-4; D remains ambiguous. The CDR3 spans 15 residues. Germline-derived CDR1 and CDR2 are SGHTA and FQGNSA. Trimming stripped 1 base from V and 2 bases from J, with 9 bases between. Here the CDR3 DNA reads TGTGCCAGCAGCTTAGGCAGGTTATCCAAAAACATTCAGTACTTC. Its translation: CASSLGRLSKNIQYF.

This clonotype was seen at least ten times. The V call is TRBV28, the J call TRBJ2-5; perhaps D is TRBD1 or TRBD2 (5 bases each). Per germline, CDR1 MDHEN and CDR2 SYDVKM. CDR3 length: 16 residues. V lost 4 bases, J lost 5 bases, and 20 bases lay in between. The CDR3 bases are TGTGCCAGCAGTTCCCAGCCCCCGGGACCATCCGAGACCCAGTACTTC. Translated, it gives CASSSQPPGPSETQYF.

By frequency in the sample, this clonotype is medium-sized. The chain combines TRBV20-1 with TRBJ2-1, with 14 positions matching TRBD2. The germline V gene encodes CDR1 DFQATT and CDR2 SNEGSKA (reference sequence). V trimming: 2 bases; J trimming: 0 bases; junction bases outside the gene matches: 6. This CDR3 spans 18 amino acids. CDR3 sequence: CSARWGLAGVHSYNEQFF. As DNA, the CDR3 is TGCAGTGCTAGATGGGGACTAGCGGGAGTCCACTCCTACAATGAGCAGTTCTTC.

This rearrangement joins TRBV6-5 to TRBJ2-3; TRBD2 might be the D (5 bases). V lost 0 bases to trimming and J lost 6 bases, with 7 bases between them. The CDR3 has 13 residues. Germline CDR1 MNHEY, CDR2 SVGAGI. In nucleotides, the CDR3 is TGTGCCAGCAGTTACTCGCGAGGGGATACGCAGTATTTT. Translation: CASSYSRGDTQYF.

This clonotype has a count of ten or more. The J gene is TRBJ1-2, the V gene TRBV6-6; D gene ambiguous. The CDR3 consists of 13 residues. Germline values: CDR1 MNHNY, CDR2 SVGAGI (reference sequence). V was clipped by 4 bases and J by 7 bases, with 13 bases between them. CDR3 sequence (DNA): TGTGCCAGCAGTTTATCGCGAGTCGGTGGCTACACCTTC. This codes for CASSLSRVGGYTF.

Many counts were recorded for this clonotype. The chain joins TRBV10-2 to TRBJ2-7; D unresolved. The CDR3 consists of 12 residues. CDR1 is WSHSY, CDR2 SAAADI, per germline. The germline V and J ends were trimmed by 5 bases and 4 bases, with 9 bases remaining between them. The DNA of the CDR3 is TGCGCCAGCAGTTTACGGCTTTACGAGCAGTACTTC. Amino acids: CASSLRLYEQYF.